These T cell receptor beta chains were read from a single sample in a study of technical replicates of blood from several donors. The method was immunoSEQ multiplex PCR; TCRdb's version includes in-frame clones alone and lacks a portion of them. The sample records 75,000 to 95,000 clones, over 80% being singletons. Specimen: T cells isolated from PBMCs. These receptors originate from a human donor in good health. Both conserved end residues are part of each CDR3. Fields, in order: J gene, V gene, D gene, clone size, CDR3 DNA, CDR3 protein. D genes are given only for firm matches. Size is omitted from some rows. Given values are once, few, many or a class for expanded clones.

>TRBJ2-7|TRBV19|NA|NA
TGTGCCAGTAGTAGAATAGTATCGGGAGACTACGAGCAGTACTTC
CASSRIVSGDYEQYF
>TRBJ1-2|TRBV19|NA|NA
TGTGCCAGTAGTATAATGGGCCTGGTTGCCGGCCGCAGCTATGGCTACACCTTC
CASSIMGLVAGRSYGYTF
>TRBJ1-4|TRBV16|TRBD1|NA
TGTGCCAGCAGTCACCGGACAGGGGGGAGTGAAAAACTGTTTTTT
CASSHRTGGSEKLFF
>TRBJ1-4|TRBV19|NA|NA
TGTGCCAGTAGACGGTTCAGGGAGGTAGATGAAAAACTGTTTTTT
CASRRFREVDEKLFF
>TRBJ1-2|TRBV4-1|NA|NA
TGCGCCAGCAGCCAAGACCCTCTAAGACAGGACTATGGCTACACCTTC
CASSQDPLRQDYGYTF
>TRBJ1-4|TRBV28|TRBD1|NA
TGTGCCAGCAGTGACACAGGGGTGGCTAATGAAAAACTGTTTTTT
CASSDTGVANEKLFF
>TRBJ2-1|TRBV7-2|TRBD2|once
TGTGCCAGCAGCATTATAGCGGGAGGGCGTAATGAGCAGTTCTTC
CASSIIAGGRNEQFF
>TRBJ2-5|TRBV7-8|NA|once
TGTGCCAGCAGCTCCAGGACAAGGAACCAAGAGACCCAGTACTTC
CASSSRTRNQETQYF
>TRBJ1-4|TRBV19|TRBD1|NA
TGTGCCAGTAGGAACAGGGGGCCGACTAATGAAAAACTGTTTTTT
CASRNRGPTNEKLFF
>TRBJ2-7|TRBV6-6|TRBD1|NA
TGTGCCAGCAGTTACGACAGGGCGGCCTACGAGCAGTACTTC
CASSYDRAAYEQYF
>TRBJ2-3|TRBV18|NA|once
TGTGCCAGCTCACCGGGACTGAGCACAGATACGCAGTATTTT
CASSPGLSTDTQYF
>TRBJ1-6|TRBV7-9|TRBD1|NA
TGTGCCAGCAGCTTAGGGGGGACAGGGCAAAATTCACCCCTCCACTTT
CASSLGGTGQNSPLHF
>TRBJ1-5|TRBV5-1|TRBD1|NA
TGCGCCAGCAGCTTGGGTACAGGGGGCTTGGGTCAGCCCCAGCATTTT
CASSLGTGGLGQPQHF
>TRBJ2-3|TRBV14|TRBD2|NA
TGTGCCAGCAGCCAAGAACTATCAAGACTAGCCACAGATACGCAGTATTTT
CASSQELSRLATDTQYF
>TRBJ2-7|TRBV7-9|TRBD2|NA
TGTGCCAGCAGCCCCCGTCAATCTCTTTGGATAGCGGGGGCCTACGAGCAGTACTTC
CASSPRQSLWIAGAYEQYF
>TRBJ2-5|TRBV15|TRBD1|NA
TGTGCCACCAGCAGAGATCTCCCAAGACAGGGGCGCCGATCTCAAGAGACCCAGTACTTC
CATSRDLPRQGRRSQETQYF
>TRBJ1-1|TRBV10-3|NA|NA
TGTGCCATCAGTTGGGAGGGCCTCGAAGCTTTCTTT
CAISWEGLEAFF
>TRBJ2-2|TRBV7-2|TRBD2|NA
TGTGCCAGCAGCTGGCGGGAGCTTGACACCGGGGAGCTGTTTTTT
CASSWRELDTGELFF
>TRBJ2-1|TRBV15|NA|NA
TGTGCCACCAGCAGAGCGGCAGGGGAGGGTGAGCAGTTCTTC
CATSRAAGEGEQFF
>TRBJ2-7|TRBV11-2|TRBD2|NA
TGTGCCAGCAGCCCCCTGTCTAGCGGGGAGGAGCAGTACTTC
CASSPLSSGEEQYF